This T cell receptor beta chain came from a study of blood T cell repertoires in COVID-19. The method was immunoSEQ multiplex PCR; TCRdb's version includes in-frame clones alone and lacks a portion of them. This table holds 110,000 or so clones, more than 70% found once. Germline V CDR1 and CDR2: SGHRS, YFSETQ. This CDR3 region has 14 residues. Losses at the gene ends were 3 bases for V and 5 bases for J; bases not matched to a gene: 6. Sequenced sample: peripheral blood. This sequence joins TRBV5-1 and TRBJ2-5, with 8 bases aligning to TRBD1. The sequence was obtained from an older woman who had recovered from COVID-19. CDR3: CASSSDRVRETQYF. DNA of the CDR3: TGCGCCAGCAGCTCGGACAGGGTTCGGGAGACCCAGTACTTC.